This T cell receptor beta chain was documented in a study of T cell changes during pregnancy in multiple sclerosis. Method: immunoSEQ multiplex PCR; TCRdb's copy keeps in-frame clones and lacks some. This repertoire shows approximately 110,000 clones, 92% found once; its top ten account for over 1.5%. Germline V gene data show CDR1 as SGDLS and CDR2 as YYNGEE. With V trimmed by 0 bases and J by 4 bases, 6 bases remained unmatched. The length of the CDR3 is 15 residues. The sequence derives from a female donor with multiple sclerosis, enrolled in a pregnancy study. The chain carries TRBV9 and TRBJ1-2, with 7 bases that match TRBD1. This material consisted of peripheral blood, taken in the third trimester of pregnancy. CDR3 residues: CASSVGNRGTYGYTF. The CDR3 DNA sequence: TGTGCCAGCAGCGTAGGGAACAGGGGAACCTATGGCTACACCTTC.